These 13 T cell receptor beta chains were sequenced from one sample in a study of T cell repertoires in cytomegalovirus infection. TCRdb re-called the reads with MiXCR, one entry per CDR3 protein. The sample lists hundreds of thousands of distinct CDR3 sequences; 20% to 25% were seen once. Source material: CD8+ T cells from PBMCs. These receptors were taken from a human donor in good health (CMV status not recorded). Some clones in this sample may be carry-over from other donors' samples.

Ten or more counts support this clonotype. This rearrangement joins TRBV4-3 to TRBJ1-4; D is uncertain. From germline, CDR1 is LGHNA and CDR2 YSLEER. CDR3 length: 17 residues. V was clipped by 2 bases and J by 7 bases, with 20 bases between them. The CDR3 region has the DNA TGCGCCAGCAGCCAACAATGGACCCACGGTAGGAGTGAAAAACTGTTTTTT. Translation gives CASSQQWTHGRSEKLFF.

The CDR3 sequence is CSARLMGRQTSSEQYF. In DNA form, the CDR3 reads TGCAGTGCTAGGTTAATGGGTAGACAGACCAGTTCCGAGCAGTACTTC. This rearrangement joins TRBV20-1 to TRBJ2-7; TRBD1 is a possible D gene (5 bases). The V end was cut by 3 bases, the J end by 6 bases, with 24 bases between. The CDR3 runs to 16 residues. Germline V lookup: CDR1 DFQATT, CDR2 SNEGSKA (reference sequence).

This chain links TRBV6-2 or TRBV6-3 with TRBJ2-3; D unclear. CDR1 is MNHEY, CDR2 SVGEGT, per germline. The CDR3 has 13 residues. Trimming removed 2 bases from V and 2 bases from J, with 5 bases in between. CDR3 DNA: TGTGCCAGCAGTTACAGCCACACAGATACGCAGTATTTT. This translates into CASSYSHTDTQYF.

The CDR3 DNA reads TGTGCCAGCACCCCCTCGGCCACCGGGGAGCTGTTTTTT. Encoded protein: CASTPSATGELFF. The chain uses TRBV2 and TRBJ2-2; the D is unclear. The germline V gene has CDR1 SNHLY and CDR2 FYNNEI. V lost 7 bases and J lost 4, with 10 bases in between. The CDR3 has 13 residues.

The V gene is TRBV6-8, the J gene TRBJ2-1, with 8 bases identical to TRBD1. This CDR3 spans 14 amino acids. The ends lost 2 bases at V and 5 bases at J; junction bases unmatched: 2. The V gene's germline CDR1 is MNHGY and CDR2 SAAAGT. The CDR3 loop reads CASSYDRGHNEQFF. For the CDR3, the DNA is TGTGCCAGCAGTTACGACAGGGGCCACAATGAGCAGTTCTTC.

The genes are TRBV10-3 and TRBJ1-5; D remains unclear. This CDR3 contains 14 residues. Germline values: CDR1 ENHRY, CDR2 SYGVKD. The ends were cut back, 2 bases at V and 5 bases at J, with 10 bases in the middle. The CDR3 DNA follows: TGTGCCATCAGTGAGGTGGCAGGCTATCAGCCCCAGCATTTT. Translation: CAISEVAGYQPQHF.

This clonotype was seen ten or more times. The chain has TRBV28 and TRBJ2-3; no firm D call. Germline CDR1 and CDR2: MDHEN and SYDVKM. The CDR3 totals 13 residues. The V end was cut by 6 bases, the J end by 4 bases, with 11 bases between. The CDR3 spells CASSLSFADTQYF. Here the CDR3 DNA reads TGTGCCAGCAGCTTAAGTTTCGCAGATACGCAGTATTTT. Complete variable domain (other parts from reference TRBV28 and TRBJ2-3): DVKVTQSSRYLVKRTGEKVFLECVQDMDHENMFWYRQDPGLGLRLIYFSYDVKMKEKGDIPEGYSVSREKKERFSLILESASTNQTSMYLCASSLSFADTQYFGPGTRLTVL.

This clonotype was seen only a few times. This chain joins TRBV13 and TRBJ1-3, with D hard to call. The germline gives CDR1 PRHDT, CDR2 FYEKMQ (reference sequence). Trimming stripped 1 base from V and 0 bases from J, with 4 bases between. The CDR3 totals 14 residues. The CDR3 protein is CASSLEYSGNTIYF. The CDR3 DNA is TGTGCCAGCAGCTTAGAATACTCTGGAAACACCATATATTTT.

The J gene is TRBJ2-6, the V gene TRBV15, with TRBD1 matching 7 bases. V shed 5 bases and J 2 bases; nucleotides not matched to a gene: 3. The CDR3 consists of 15 residues. The germline V gene encodes CDR1 LNHNV and CDR2 YYDKDF (reference sequence). In nucleotides, the CDR3 is TGTGCCACCAGCCTTGACAGGGCTGGGGCCAACGTCCTGACTTTC. This encodes CATSLDRAGANVLTF.

This clonotype has a handful of counts. The chain employs TRBV20-1 and TRBJ2-5; D may be TRBD1 (6 bases). The V end was cut by 5 bases, the J end by 4 bases, with 11 bases between. The CDR3 length is 12 residues. From germline, CDR1 is DFQATT and CDR2 SNEGSKA (reference sequence). The DNA for the CDR3 is TGCAGTGCTCCAGGGGCACGAGAGACCCAGTACTTC. It encodes CSAPGARETQYF.

The chain carries TRBV7-9 and TRBJ1-1, with D possibly TRBD1 on 6 matching bases. From germline, CDR1 is SEHNR and CDR2 FQNEAQ (reference sequence). CDR3 length: 15 residues. Trimming pared 5 bases from V and 1 base from J, leaving 14 bases between. In DNA, the CDR3 is TGTGCCAGCAGCCCGTGGACAGTAAAGAACACTGAAGCTTTCTTT. Translation gives CASSPWTVKNTEAFF. Drawing the rest from reference TRBV7-9 and TRBJ1-1, the complete variable domain is DTGVSQNPRHKITKRGQNVTFRCDPISEHNRLYWYRQTLGQGPEFLTYFQNEAQLEKSRLLSDRFSAERPKGSFSTLEIQRTEQGDSAMYLCASSPWTVKNTEAFFGQGTRLTVV.

The sample holds one count of this clonotype. The genes are TRBV29-1 and TRBJ2-1; 10 bases agree with TRBD1. V lost 4 bases and J lost 8; bases outside the gene matches: 8. This CDR3 has 14 amino acids. CDR1 is SQVTM and CDR2 is ANQGSEA in the germline V gene. The CDR3, as DNA: TGCAGCGTTGGATGGGACAGGGGAGGGCATGAGCAGTTCTTC. Protein product: CSVGWDRGGHEQFF.

This chain links TRBV11-2 with TRBJ2-3, with TRBD1 as a possible D gene (6 bases). CDR3 length equals 17 residues. Germline V gene lookup returns CDR1 SGHAT and CDR2 FQNNGV. V lost 0 bases and J lost 4, with 17 bases in between. The CDR3 coding sequence is TGTGCCAGCAGCTTAGAAGTTGGCAGGGGCGCGGCAGATACGCAGTATTTT. Encoded protein: CASSLEVGRGAADTQYF.